This record covers a single T cell receptor beta chain. Its cognate antigen is unknown. Trimming cost V 3 bases and J 1 base; bases outside gene matches: 8. The CDR3 is 16 amino acids. Germline assignment: CDR1 MNHEY and CDR2 SVGAGI. The entry originates in a study of cytomegalovirus exposure and HLA in healthy donors. The study's findings and limits: Donor immune exposure was known only as CMV serostatus.

The PCR ran on 60 Vbeta and 13 Jbeta primers. Sequencing was performed with immunoSEQ multiplex PCR; in TCRdb, only in-frame clones are kept and a portion is missing. The data hold over 75,000 clones, with around 71% observed a single time. The source material was PBMCs. The clonotype comes from a man younger than 40 in good health and CMV-seronegative. The V call is TRBV6-5, the J call TRBJ2-5, with TRBD2 matching 7 bases. The CDR3 coding sequence is TGTGCCAGCAGTTATGATAAGGGAGGGTCCCAAGAGACCCAGTACTTC. Translating it yields CASSYDKGGSQETQYF.